The rows below give T cell receptor beta chains drawn from one sample of a study of cytomegalovirus exposure and HLA in healthy donors. The protocol was immunoSEQ multiplex PCR, while the TCRdb copy is restricted to in-frame clones and leaves out a portion. This table holds 85,000 to 100,000 clones, roughly 78% found once. The sample consisted of PBMCs. These receptors all stem from a man aged 30 to 45 in good health and CMV-seronegative. Each CDR3 is given with its conserved first and last residue. D genes are given only for firm matches. Clone sizes are given selectively: once, few, many, or a class where the clone is expanded.

CDR3 length,V gene,D gene,clone size,J gene,CDR3 DNA,CDR3 protein
14,TRBV2,TRBD1,few,TRBJ1-5,TGTGCCAGCATGGGGACAGGGGGCGTTCAGCCCCAGCATTTT,CASMGTGGVQPQHF
15,TRBV11-2,TRBD2,.,TRBJ2-7,TGTGCCAGCAGGGGTACCGGGACTAGCGGGAGCGAGCAGTACTTC,CASRGTGTSGSEQYF
14,TRBV11-2,.,.,TRBJ2-2,TGTGCCAGCAGCTTTACTCTAGGGGCCGGGGAGCTGTTTTTT,CASSFTLGAGELFF
17,TRBV4-2,.,.,TRBJ2-6,TGTGCCAGCAGCCAAGAGGCGGGGGCGTCTGGGGCCAACGTCCTGACTTTC,CASSQEAGASGANVLTF
14,TRBV5-6,.,.,TRBJ2-4,TGTGCCAGCAGCTTCAGGACGGGGGAGAACATTCAGTACTTC,CASSFRTGENIQYF
15,TRBV5-1,TRBD1,few,TRBJ2-2,TGCGCCAGCAGCGGAACAGGGGCGAACACCGGGGAGCTGTTTTTT,CASSGTGANTGELFF
13,TRBV25-1,TRBD1,.,TRBJ1-4,TGTGCCAGCAGCGTGACAGGGGGTAGAAAACTGTTTTTT,CASSVTGGRKLFF
13,TRBV6-5,.,.,TRBJ1-1,TGTGCCAGCAGGCGTACCCACCGCACTGAAGCTTTCTTT,CASRRTHRTEAFF
15,TRBV13,.,.,TRBJ2-7,TGTGCCAGCAGCTTAAGGAGGGCGGGGTCCTACGAGCAGTACTTC,CASSLRRAGSYEQYF
16,TRBV27,.,.,TRBJ2-7,TGTGCCAGCAGTTTAATAGGGGGGGATCTTCCTAACGAGCAGTACTTC,CASSLIGGDLPNEQYF
14,TRBV6-5,.,.,TRBJ1-2,TGTGCCAGCAGTTACGGGATTGGGGGGGGTGGCTACACCTTC,CASSYGIGGGGYTF
16,TRBV4-2,TRBD2,.,TRBJ2-1,TGTGCCAGCAGCCGGGAGCGGGGCAGCTCCTACAATGAGCAGTTCTTC,CASSRERGSSYNEQFF
14,TRBV7-9,.,.,TRBJ1-1,TGTGCCAGCAGCTCCAGGACAGATAACACTGAAGCTTTCTTT,CASSSRTDNTEAFF
16,TRBV5-1,TRBD2,.,TRBJ2-1,TGCGCCAGCAGCCGAACGACTAGCGGAACCTACAATGAGCAGTTCTTC,CASSRTTSGTYNEQFF
14,TRBV19,TRBD1,.,TRBJ1-2,TGTGCCAGTAGTATCGGACAGGACCACTATGGCTACACCTTC,CASSIGQDHYGYTF
16,TRBV18,TRBD2,once,TRBJ2-3,TGTGCCAGCTCTTTCGGACTAGCGGGCTACACAGATACGCAGTATTTT,CASSFGLAGYTDTQYF
13,TRBV7-7,TRBD2,.,TRBJ2-1,TGTGCCAGCAGCTCCGGGACTAGCACTGAGCAGTTCTTC,CASSSGTSTEQFF
13,TRBV5-1,.,.,TRBJ1-1,TGCGCCAGCAGTTTATTTCGGGACACTGAAGCTTTCTTT,CASSLFRDTEAFF
12,TRBV2,.,.,TRBJ2-7,TGTGCCAGCAGTGTGGACTATCACGAGCAGTACTTC,CASSVDYHEQYF
16,TRBV5-5,TRBD1,.,TRBJ1-4,TGTGCCAGCAGTCGAACTAGGGGACAGGGAACCGAAAAACTGTTTTTT,CASSRTRGQGTEKLFF
15,TRBV11-3,.,.,TRBJ2-1,TGTGCCAGCAGCCCCGGTGGGGCCACCTACAATGAGCAGTTCTTC,CASSPGGATYNEQFF
17,TRBV5-4,.,.,TRBJ2-7,TGTGCCAGCAGCTTGGGGGCGGTCGGGATGACCTCCGGCGAGCAGTACTTC,CASSLGAVGMTSGEQYF
16,TRBV19,TRBD2,.,TRBJ2-3,TGTGCCAGTAGTATACAAGCGGGGACTAGTTCAGATACGCAGTATTTT,CASSIQAGTSSDTQYF
15,TRBV28,TRBD1,.,TRBJ1-5,TGTGCCAGCAGTTTAGACAGGGGGGGCAATCAGCCCCAGCATTTT,CASSLDRGGNQPQHF
11,TRBV7-9,.,.,TRBJ2-5,TGTGCCAGCAGCGCGGGAGAGACCCAGTACTTC,CASSAGETQYF
15,TRBV6-6,.,.,TRBJ2-7,.,CASSSSTGGSYEQYF
15,TRBV18,.,.,TRBJ1-1,TGTGCCAGCTCACCAGGGCTCCTGACATACACTGAAGCTTTCTTT,CASSPGLLTYTEAFF
16,TRBV7-8,.,.,TRBJ2-2,TGTGCCAGCAGCTTAGCTTCACAGGGATACGCCGGGGAGCTGTTTTTT,CASSLASQGYAGELFF